The clone carrying this T cell receptor beta chain was observed a handful of times. Its antigen is unknown. After template switching added a universal primer site, the resulting cDNA carried unique molecular identifiers. TCRdb recomputed calls from the 5' RACE reads with MiXCR, one row per CDR3 protein. The table records hundreds of thousands of distinct CDR3 sequences, about 12% of them present only once. This entry comes from a study of identical twins. Trimming took 8 bases from V and 9 from J, leaving 17 bases between them. Per germline, CDR1 ENHRY and CDR2 SYGVKD. CDR3 size: 13 residues. Points from the study as a whole: Zero-insertion analyses might be partly confounded by invariant T cells like MAIT and iNKT.

The sample also formed part of further work on yellow fever vaccine responses in identical twins.

The V and J genes are TRBV10-3 and TRBJ2-4, with D unresolved. The sequenced material came from PBMCs. The receptor was derived from a woman aged 18-29 years in good health. The DNA of the CDR3 is TGTGCCATCTCGGGCAGCTCCCGAACCATTCAGTACTTC. Residues: CAISGSSRTIQYF.